This T cell receptor beta chain was identified in a study of T cell changes during pregnancy in multiple sclerosis. The CDR3 extends over 15 amino acids. Trimming stripped 3 bases from V and 7 bases from J, with 15 bases between. Looked up from germline, CDR1 is KGHSH and CDR2 is LQKENI. Assay: immunoSEQ multiplex PCR; the TCRdb copy retains only in-frame clones and omits some. The table includes about 61,000 clones, about 87% detected once. The sample here was peripheral blood, taken in the first trimester of pregnancy. The clonotype comes from a female donor in good health, enrolled as a control in a pregnancy study. The chain uses TRBV18 and TRBJ1-4; no clear D gene. CDR3 amino acids: CASSPGNTGGEKLFF. The CDR3 region has the DNA TGTGCCAGCTCACCGGGGAACACCGGAGGTGAAAAACTGTTTTTT.